This T cell receptor (beta chain) was profiled in a study of T cell responses to AZD1222 COVID-19 vaccine. General observations from the study: Following two doses of AZD1222, Spike-specific TCR breadth and depth rose. Spike-spanning, vaccine-associated CD4 TCRs were dominant at 160-218 and 743-854.

The repertoire was sequenced with immunoSEQ multiplex PCR; TCRdb's copy has only in-frame clones and lacks some. The sample shows 150,000 or so clones, roughly 90% of them seen only once. A note on this clone: Its target is not known.

Germline CDR1 and CDR2: LNHDA and SQIVND (reference sequence). V lost 6 bases, J lost 7 bases, and 18 bases lay in between. This CDR3 is built from 14 residues. The material was peripheral blood, obtained on day 0 of AZD1222 vaccination. J is TRBJ1-1 and V is TRBV19; D unresolved. This TCR was sampled from an adult in good health. As DNA, the CDR3 is TGTGCCAGTAGCCAAGAGCCGATCGCGATTGAAGCTTTCTTT. This translates into CASSQEPIAIEAFF.